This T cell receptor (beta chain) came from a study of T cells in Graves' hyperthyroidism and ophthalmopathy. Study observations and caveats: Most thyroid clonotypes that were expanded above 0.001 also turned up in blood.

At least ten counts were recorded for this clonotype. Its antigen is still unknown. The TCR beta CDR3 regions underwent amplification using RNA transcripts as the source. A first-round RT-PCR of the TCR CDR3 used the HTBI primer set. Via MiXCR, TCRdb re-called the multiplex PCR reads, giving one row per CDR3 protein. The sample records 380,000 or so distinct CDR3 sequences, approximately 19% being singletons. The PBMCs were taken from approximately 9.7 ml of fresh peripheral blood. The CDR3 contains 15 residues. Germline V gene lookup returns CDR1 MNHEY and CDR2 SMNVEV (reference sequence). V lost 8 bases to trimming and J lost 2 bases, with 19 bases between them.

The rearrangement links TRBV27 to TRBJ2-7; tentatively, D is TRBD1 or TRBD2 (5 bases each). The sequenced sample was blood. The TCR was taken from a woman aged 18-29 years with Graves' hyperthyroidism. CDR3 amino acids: CASPKAREKTYEQYF. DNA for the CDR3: TGTGCCAGCCCAAAAGCCAGGGAGAAGACCTACGAGCAGTACTTC.